One sample yielded the 24 T cell receptor beta chains listed below, sequenced in a study of blood T cell repertoires in COVID-19. Here immunoSEQ multiplex PCR was the method, and the copy in TCRdb shows in-frame clones only, minus some. The repertoire holds over 150,000 clones, over 80% seen once, with 6% to 8% in the top ten. The material sequenced was peripheral blood. The receptor source for this set is a woman aged 70-85 years with COVID-19, enrolled during active disease.

This chain joins TRBV29-1 and TRBJ1-1; 11 bases match TRBD1. CDR1 is SQVTM, CDR2 ANQGSEA, per germline. V shed 3 bases and J 1 base; nucleotides not matched to a gene: 7. The CDR3 sequence is 16 residues long. The CDR3, as DNA: TGCAGCGTTGAGGGACAGGGGGGCCGGACGAACACTGAAGCTTTCTTT. Its protein is CSVEGQGGRTNTEAFF.

The chain uses TRBV4-3 and TRBJ2-3, with 8 bases fitting TRBD2. V lost 0 bases and J lost 4; bases outside the gene matches: 24. The CDR3 runs to 22 residues. Germline V gene sequence: CDR1 LGHNA, CDR2 YSLEER. The CDR3 coding sequence is TGCGCCAGCAGCCAAGAGTATTGGCAGAAGTTTAGCGGGGCCGTCCGTGCAGATACGCAGTATTTT. Translation gives CASSQEYWQKFSGAVRADTQYF.

This clone has a single count. V is TRBV7-6 and J is TRBJ2-7; 8 bases match TRBD1. Germline V gene sequence: CDR1 SGHVS, CDR2 FNYEAQ. Trimming at V came to 1 base and at J to 2 bases, leaving 4 bases not matched to a gene. The CDR3 covers 15 residues. The CDR3 DNA sequence: TGTGCCAGCAGCTTAGTAGGGACAGGAGCCTACGAGCAGTACTTC. Protein: CASSLVGTGAYEQYF.

The chain joins TRBV7-9 to TRBJ1-1; D is unclear. Germline CDR1 and CDR2: SEHNR and FQNEAQ (reference sequence). This CDR3 spans 11 amino acids. V was cut by 1 base and J by 8 bases, with 5 bases left in between. The CDR3 nucleotides are TGTGCCAGCAGCTTAGGACTCGAAGCTTTCTTT. Translated, it gives CASSLGLEAFF.

This rearrangement joins TRBV2 to TRBJ2-1; 9 positions agree with TRBD1. V shed 9 bases, J shed 2 bases, and the junction held 5 bases outside the gene matches. CDR1 is SNHLY, CDR2 FYNNEI, per germline. This CDR3 spans 14 amino acids. CDR3 in amino acids: CASFRDRAYNEQFF. The CDR3 DNA reads as TGTGCCAGTTTCCGGGACAGGGCCTACAATGAGCAGTTCTTC.

The chain carries TRBV2 and TRBJ2-7, with 8 positions matching TRBD2. CDR1 is SNHLY and CDR2 is FYNNEI in the germline V gene. V gave up 8 bases and J gave up 1 base; unmatched junction bases: 7. This CDR3 contains 14 residues. In nucleotides, the CDR3 is TGTGCCAGCGAATCTAGCGGGCGTTCCTACGAGCAGTACTTC. As protein: CASESSGRSYEQYF.

V and J are TRBV9 and TRBJ2-1; weak D call: TRBD2 (6 bases). The V and J ends lost 4 bases and 6 bases respectively, with 20 bases between them. Looked up from germline, CDR1 is SGDLS and CDR2 is YYNGEE. CDR3 length equals 16 residues. The CDR3 region is CASSPFRDSLGNEQFF. The CDR3 bases are TGTGCCAGCAGCCCTTTTCGGGACTCCTTGGGCAATGAGCAGTTCTTC.

The V and J genes are TRBV5-1 and TRBJ2-2, with 10 nucleotides matching TRBD2. The V segment lost 4 bases and the J segment 5 bases; nucleotides outside the gene matches: 2. The germline gives CDR1 SGHRS, CDR2 YFSETQ. This CDR3 spans 14 amino acids. CDR3 loop: CASSLAGETGELFF. The CDR3 coding sequence is TGCGCCAGCAGCCTAGCGGGAGAGACCGGGGAGCTGTTTTTT.

V usage is TRBV7-2 and J usage is TRBJ2-5; D call uncertain. This CDR3 is built from 13 residues. V dropped 5 bases and J dropped 2 bases, with 9 bases sitting between them. Looked up from germline, CDR1 is SGHTA and CDR2 is FQGNSA. CDR3 nucleotide sequence: TGTGCCAGCAGCCCTGGGCAGCAAGAGACCCAGTACTTC. Its translation: CASSPGQQETQYF.

This clone was counted only a few times. The chain recombines TRBV7-9 with TRBJ2-2; D is possibly TRBD1 (6 bases). Trimming removed 5 bases from V and 3 bases from J, with 16 bases in between. This CDR3 is 16 amino acids long. Germline V lookup: CDR1 SEHNR, CDR2 FQNEAQ (reference sequence). In nucleotides, the CDR3 is TGTGCCAGCAGCCCCAGTTGGGGGCGCGACACCGGGGAGCTGTTTTTT. Translating gives CASSPSWGRDTGELFF.

This clone has only a few counts. V is TRBV11-2 and J is TRBJ2-1; 10 positions match TRBD2. CDR3 length: 18 residues. CDR1 and CDR2 from the germline V gene are SGHAT and FQNNGV. V dropped 6 bases and J dropped 4; count of bases not matched to a gene: 15. CDR3 nucleotides: TGTGCCAGCAGGGAAAGACTAGCGGGCCGAGGCTATTACAATGAGCAGTTCTTC. Translated: CASRERLAGRGYYNEQFF.

The chain's CDR3 is CASSVGPKWQETQYF. CDR3 DNA sequence: TGTGCCAGCAGCGTAGGCCCTAAATGGCAAGAGACCCAGTACTTC. The gene calls are TRBV9 and TRBJ2-5; D remains ambiguous. Trimming shortened V by 0 bases and J by 2 bases, and 11 bases separated the two germline ends. The CDR3 consists of 15 residues. Germline V gene sequence: CDR1 SGDLS, CDR2 YYNGEE.

CDR3: CASRPQGITEAFF. The CDR3 DNA follows: TGTGCCAGCAGGCCTCAGGGTATCACTGAAGCTTTCTTT. The V call is TRBV6-5, the J call TRBJ1-1; tentatively, D is TRBD1 (5 bases). Germline lookup yields CDR1 MNHEY and CDR2 SVGAGI. The CDR3 runs to 13 residues. Trimming left V 6 bases short and J 4 bases short, with 12 bases between.

This clone was counted a few times. The chain joins TRBV3-1 (or the pseudogene TRBV3-2) to TRBJ1-1; no clear D gene. Germline V CDR1 and CDR2: LGHDT, YNNKEL (reference sequence). The CDR3 loop spans 14 amino acids. The germline V and J ends were trimmed by 4 bases and 1 base, with 10 bases remaining between them. The CDR3 loop is CASSRYLGNTEAFF. In DNA, the CDR3 is TGTGCCAGCAGCCGATATCTAGGGAACACTGAAGCTTTCTTT.

In its sample, this clone was seen a few times. The V and J genes are TRBV4-2 and TRBJ1-2; unclear D gene. Germline V gene data show CDR1 as LGHNA and CDR2 as YNFKEQ. The CDR3 length is 15 residues. V was cut by 0 bases and J by 0 bases, with 8 bases left in between. CDR3 sequence (DNA): TGTGCCAGCAGCCAAGAGCGTCAGGCTAACTATGGCTACACCTTC. Its translation: CASSQERQANYGYTF.

The chain joins TRBV6-5 to TRBJ2-3; no clear D gene. The ends were cut back, 6 bases at V and 0 bases at J, with 13 bases in the middle. Germline CDR1 reads MNHEY; CDR2 reads SVGAGI. CDR3 length: 15 residues. The DNA for the CDR3 is TGTGCCAGCAGCGGCGGCAGACCTAGCACAGATACGCAGTATTTT. Translation: CASSGGRPSTDTQYF.

The rearrangement joins TRBV7-3 to TRBJ2-3; TRBD2 aligns across 7 bases. The CDR3 has 14 residues. Germline V lookup: CDR1 SGHTA, CDR2 FQGTGA. Losses at the gene ends were 5 bases for V and 2 bases for J; bases not matched to a gene: 4. CDR3 DNA: TGTGCCAGCAGCCCGGGACTATCCACAGATACGCAGTATTTT. Residues: CASSPGLSTDTQYF. Variable domain in full (rest from reference TRBV7-3 and TRBJ2-3): GAGVSQTPSNKVTEKGKYVELRCDPISGHTALYWYRQSLGQGPEFLIYFQGTGAADDSGLPNDRFFAVRPEGSVSTLKIQRTERGDSAVYLCASSPGLSTDTQYFGPGTRLTVL.

The chain combines TRBV6-1 with TRBJ1-3, with TRBD1 as a possible D gene (5 bases). The germline CDR1 and CDR2 sequences are MNHNS and SASEGT. The CDR3 runs to 17 residues. Trimming shortened V by 0 bases and J by 2 bases, and 14 bases separated the two germline ends. The CDR3 DNA follows: TGTGCCAGCAGTGAAGCGGGGCAGAGAACTACTGGAAACACCATATATTTT. Translating gives CASSEAGQRTTGNTIYF.

This clone has at least ten counts. V is TRBV28 and J is TRBJ1-1; D call uncertain. V lost 5 bases and J 1 base, leaving 14 bases between the germline ends. CDR1 and CDR2 (germline): MDHEN, SYDVKM. The length of the CDR3 is 15 residues. The CDR3 DNA is TGTGCCAGCAGTCACTACCGACGGGAGAACACTGAAGCTTTCTTT. It translates to CASSHYRRENTEAFF.

A few counts support this clone. An end of the junction does not agree with germline; a read error may underlie this. The CDR3 DNA sequence: TGCGCCAGCAGCTTGAACAGGGACCAGTACGGTGGGATCTTT. This gives the protein CASSLNRDQYGGIF. This chain links TRBV5-1 with TRBJ1-1; D is perhaps TRBD1 (6 bases). CDR1 and CDR2 (germline): SGHRS, YFSETQ. CDR3 length equals 14 residues.

V usage is TRBV5-1 and J usage is TRBJ2-5, with D possibly matching TRBD1 (5 bases). The CDR3 covers 15 residues. Germline V CDR1 and CDR2: SGHRS, YFSETQ. V was clipped by 7 bases and J by 1 base, with 17 bases between them. CDR3 in amino acids: CASFPFGRGQETQYF. In DNA, the CDR3 is TGCGCCAGCTTTCCCTTCGGTAGGGGCCAAGAGACCCAGTACTTC.

This clone appeared once. The chain couples TRBV7-9 to TRBJ1-2, with 8 positions matching TRBD1. The V gene end was trimmed by 3 bases and the J gene end by 7 bases; junction bases not matched to a gene: 10. The CDR3 spans 15 residues. CDR1 and CDR2 from the germline V gene are SEHNR and FQNEAQ (reference sequence). CDR3 region: CASSFLRQGSSGYTF. DNA for the CDR3: TGTGCCAGCAGCTTCCTAAGACAGGGGAGTAGTGGCTACACCTTC. Looking up the rest from reference TRBV7-9 and TRBJ1-2 gives the full variable domain: DTGVSQNPRHKITKRGQNVTFRCDPISEHNRLYWYRQTLGQGPEFLTYFQNEAQLEKSRLLSDRFSAERPKGSFSTLEIQRTEQGDSAMYLCASSFLRQGSSGYTFGSGTRLTVV.

The rearrangement uses TRBV2 and TRBJ2-7; TRBD2 aligns across 10 bases. The V gene end was trimmed by 4 bases and the J gene end by 6 bases; junction bases not matched to a gene: 6. This CDR3 is 14 amino acids long. CDR1 and CDR2 from the germline V gene are SNHLY and FYNNEI. The CDR3 sequence is CASSGSSGSREQYF. The CDR3 DNA is TGTGCCAGCAGTGGTTCTAGCGGGAGTCGCGAGCAGTACTTC.

The chain is built from TRBV6-5 and TRBJ2-7; no definite D call. Trimming shortened V by 7 bases and J by 3 bases, and 19 bases separated the two germline ends. Germline CDR1 MNHEY, CDR2 SVGAGI. The CDR3 loop spans 15 amino acids. The CDR3 sequence is CASIPRPAGVYEQYF. In DNA, the CDR3 is TGTGCCAGCATCCCGCGGCCCGCTGGCGTCTACGAGCAGTACTTC.